Below, one T cell receptor beta chain is given with its context. Its specificity is unknown. This entry belongs to a study of CD8+ T cells in alopecia areata. Study context: In an open-label trial, patients got 5 to 10 mg tofacitinib twice daily. Affected scalp percentage gauged treated patients' severity. The study, taken as a whole, reports: Higher clonality was seen in lesional scalp than in normal scalp, especially in alopecia totalis/universalis.

CDR3 length: 14 residues. Looked up from germline, CDR1 is SNHLY and CDR2 is FYNNEI. The V gene lost 7 bases and the J gene lost 0 bases, with 13 bases spanning the gap. Regarding treatment: oral pan-JAK inhibitor, 5-10 mg twice daily. Researchers took lesional scalp punch biopsies and peripheral blood from people who were alopecia areata patients. RNA was extracted and reverse transcribed into cDNA as the sequencing template. Measured with immunoSEQ multiplex PCR; TCRdb has only the in-frame clones, and not every one. This sample carries approximately 210,000 clones, around 66% of them seen once, and the ten largest clones take about 1.2%.

V usage is TRBV2 and J usage is TRBJ2-7, with D perhaps matching TRBD2 (5 bases). This sequence was found in a human donor with alopecia areata. Sequencing was performed on CD4+ T cells sorted from blood, taken around week 44, from a patient treated with tofacitinib. The DNA for the CDR3 is TGTGCCAGCACTCCGGGGTTGAGCTCCTACGAGCAGTACTTC. The encoded protein is CASTPGLSSYEQYF.